The entry below gives a single TCR beta chain sequence along with its context. Its antigen is currently unknown. The sample is drawn from a study of T cell responses to AZD1222 COVID-19 vaccine. Data came from immunoSEQ multiplex PCR; TCRdb stores just in-frame clones and leaves some out. Of about 140,000 clones in the sample, around 92% were seen once. CDR1 and CDR2 from the germline V gene are MNHEY and SVGAGI. V dropped 0 bases and J dropped 13; count of bases not matched to a gene: 4. The length of the CDR3 is 13 residues. Study-wide points: It should be noted that donors were predominantly white British and more often female, and clonal diversity was possibly underestimated. It was only after the peak T cell response that any repertoires were sampled.

The source material was peripheral blood, sampled 28 days after the second AZD1222 dose. This TCR derives from an adult who received the AZD1222 COVID-19 vaccine. The V and J genes are TRBV6-5 and TRBJ2-1, with TRBD2 identical over 9 bases. The CDR3 DNA follows: TGTGCCAGCAGTTACTCACTAGCGGGTTATCAGTTCTTC. It yields the protein CASSYSLAGYQFF.